This passage covers 20 T cell receptor beta chains from one sample sequenced in a study of CD8+CD57+ T cells in acquired aplastic anemia. Using genomic DNA as the template, TCR beta VDJ and CDR3 profiling was carried out. TCRdb processed the reads anew with MiXCR; each CDR3 protein has one entry. The sample yields 400,000 to 450,000 distinct CDR3 sequences, about two thirds seen once. The source material was sorted CD4+, CD8+, or CD8+CD57+ T cells (not recorded which) from PBMCs. These receptors came from a human donor in good health, serving as a control.

This clonotype was seen ten or more times. The rearrangement links TRBV19 to TRBJ2-1, with D unresolved. The CDR3 sequence is 16 residues long. CDR1 LNHDA and CDR2 SQIVND come from the germline V gene (reference sequence). Trimming removed 2 bases at V and 7 bases at J, with 18 bases between. Here the CDR3 reads CASSISLLGLMNEQFF. The CDR3, as DNA: TGTGCCAGTAGTATATCACTTCTGGGTCTGATGAATGAGCAGTTCTTC. The full variable domain, rest sourced from reference TRBV19 and TRBJ2-1, is DGGITQSPKYLFRKEGQNVTLSCEQNLNHDAMYWYRQDPGQGLRLIYYSQIVNDFQKGDIAEGYSVSREKKESFPLTVTSAQKNPTAFYLCASSISLLGLMNEQFFGPGTRLTVL.

The rearrangement uses TRBV29-1 and TRBJ2-7; 8 positions match TRBD1. Per the germline V gene, CDR1 is SQVTM and CDR2 is ANQGSEA. The CDR3 covers 15 residues. CDR3 sequence: CSVRAPSRGLYEQYF. CDR3 in DNA: TGCAGTGTTAGAGCCCCGAGCAGGGGGCTATATGAGCAGTACTTC.

The genes are TRBV7-2 and TRBJ2-3; perhaps TRBD2 as D (5 bases). V was cut by 4 bases and J by 6 bases, with 14 bases left in between. Germline assignment: CDR1 SGHTA and CDR2 FQGNSA. The CDR3 runs to 14 residues. The CDR3 reads CASSSAGNGDTQYF. CDR3 sequence (DNA): TGTGCCAGCAGCTCGGCCGGGAACGGCGATACGCAGTATTTT.

This chain links TRBV11-3 with TRBJ1-6; maybe TRBD1 (5 bases). This CDR3 is 17 amino acids long. Germline CDR1 is SGHNT and CDR2 is YENEEA. Between the trimmed V and J ends, which lost 5 bases and 0 bases, there was a span of 14 bases. CDR3 amino acids: CASSPGQSSSYNSPLHF. CDR3 nucleotides: TGTGCCAGCAGCCCGGGGCAGTCGAGCTCCTATAATTCACCCCTCCACTTT.

The rearrangement links TRBV19 to TRBJ2-5, with D possibly matching TRBD2 (6 bases). V lost 7 bases, J lost 3 bases, and 12 bases lay in between. The CDR3 is 13 amino acids. CDR1 is LNHDA, CDR2 SQIVND, per germline (reference sequence). CDR3 loop: CASTVTGEETQYF. In nucleotides, the CDR3 is TGTGCCAGTACCGTAACGGGGGAAGAGACCCAGTACTTC. Using reference TRBV19 and TRBJ2-5 for the parts outside the CDR3, the full variable domain is DGGITQSPKYLFRKEGQNVTLSCEQNLNHDAMYWYRQDPGQGLRLIYYSQIVNDFQKGDIAEGYSVSREKKESFPLTVTSAQKNPTAFYLCASTVTGEETQYFGPGTRLLVL.

There are a few counts of this clonotype. This sequence joins TRBV6-2 or TRBV6-3 and TRBJ1-5, with TRBD1 identical over 7 bases. V gave up 5 bases and J gave up 6 bases; unmatched junction bases: 7. CDR1 and CDR2 from the germline V gene are MNHEY and SVGEGT. This CDR3 spans 14 amino acids. The CDR3 sequence: CASSLRTGSQPQHF. CDR3 nucleotide sequence: TGTGCCAGCAGTCTAAGGACAGGTAGTCAGCCCCAGCATTTT.

This clonotype was recorded many times. J is TRBJ2-3 and V is TRBV20-1; D is perhaps TRBD1 or TRBD2 (5 bases each). The germline V and J ends were trimmed by 6 bases and 1 base, with 14 bases remaining between them. The germline V gene has CDR1 DFQATT and CDR2 SNEGSKA (reference sequence). The CDR3 is 14 amino acids. The CDR3 loop is CSAIGTGGTDTQYF. In DNA form, the CDR3 reads TGCAGTGCAATTGGGACCGGGGGCACAGATACGCAGTATTTT.

This clonotype came up once. A junction boundary mismatches the germline segment, possibly from a read error. This rearrangement joins TRBV7-2 to TRBJ1-1; no reliable D call. Germline-derived CDR1 and CDR2 are SGHTA and FQGNSA. This CDR3 has 14 amino acids. The CDR3 protein is CASSPRHSRTPLYF. In DNA form, the CDR3 reads TGTGCCAGCAGCCCTAGGCACAGCCGCACACCCCTTTACTTT.

A note on this clonotype: No conserved phenylalanine or tryptophan ends this CDR3, so it is likely a read error. The chain has TRBV15 and TRBJ1-2; unclear D gene. From germline, CDR1 is LNHNV and CDR2 YYDKDF (reference sequence). The V end lost 8 bases, the J end lost 7 bases, and 17 bases lay between the germline ends. CDR3 length: 13 amino acids. CDR3 protein: CATSRGAICGYTS. The CDR3 DNA reads as TGTGCCACCTCCCGAGGCGCGATCTGTGGCTACACCTCC.

The rearrangement uses TRBV7-2 and TRBJ1-2; D is unclear. The CDR3 length is 14 residues. Germline CDR1 SGHTA, CDR2 FQGNSA. V lost 5 bases, J lost 8 bases, and 18 bases lay in between. CDR3 in amino acids: CASSIERMLLGYTF. DNA of the CDR3: TGTGCCAGCAGCATAGAAAGGATGCTACTGGGCTACACCTTC.

This clonotype was recorded many times. V gene TRBV3-1 combines with J gene TRBJ2-1; D might be TRBD2 (5 bases). CDR1 is LGHDT and CDR2 is YNNKEL in the germline V gene (reference sequence). The CDR3 extends over 13 amino acids. Trimming removed 2 bases at V and 9 bases at J, with 11 bases between. The chain's CDR3 is CASSQTLAGEQFF. CDR3 nucleotide sequence: TGTGCCAGCAGCCAAACCTTGGCGGGTGAGCAGTTCTTC.

This clonotype was seen just once. The junction and the germline gene differ at one end; a read error may be behind it. The J gene is TRBJ1-4, the V gene TRBV7-2; perhaps TRBD1 as D (5 bases). CDR3 length: 12 residues. Germline V gene sequence: CDR1 SGHTA, CDR2 FQGNSA. DNA for the CDR3: TGTGCCAGCAGCCGACAGAAAGGAGAACTGTTCTTT. It is translated as CASSRQKGELFF. Full variable domain (remainder filled in from reference TRBV7-2 and TRBJ1-4): GAGVSQSPSNKVTEKGKDVELRCDPISGHTALYWYRQSLGQGLEFLIYFQGNSAPDKSGLPSDRFSAERTGGSVSTLTIQRTQQEDSAVYLCASSRQKGELFFGSGTQLSVL.

This clonotype was observed at least ten times. V usage is TRBV7-2 and J usage is TRBJ2-5; 10 nucleotides match TRBD2. V shed 5 bases and J 7 bases; nucleotides not matched to a gene: 7. CDR1 is SGHTA and CDR2 is FQGNSA in the germline V gene. The CDR3 has 14 residues. The CDR3 reads CASSRGLAEGTQYF. The CDR3 nucleotides are TGTGCCAGCAGCCGCGGACTAGCGGAGGGGACCCAGTACTTC.

The CDR3 nucleotides are TGCGCCAGCAGCACAAGGTCAGGGACAGTGAACACTGAAGCTTTCTTT. Protein product: CASSTRSGTVNTEAFF. This chain connects TRBV5-1 to TRBJ1-1; 7 positions match TRBD1. Germline V gene lookup returns CDR1 SGHRS and CDR2 YFSETQ. Germline trimming cut 4 bases from V and 0 bases from J; bases unmatched to any gene: 9. The CDR3 spans 16 residues.

As concerns this clonotype: The limits of the CDR3 on the DNA are not certain, so only TCRdb's listed CDR3 is given. V gene TRBV7-2 combines with J gene TRBJ2-7; the table assigns TRBD2, which was not confirmed against the DNA. The CDR3 extends over 15 residues, inclusive of both ends. The germline gives CDR1 SGHTA, CDR2 FQGNSA. This chain's CDR3 is CASSLEAGYEQYFYF.

This rearrangement joins TRBV12-3 or TRBV12-4 to TRBJ1-6; D possibly corresponds to TRBD1 (5 bases). This CDR3 contains 13 residues. Trimming stripped 7 bases from V and 8 bases from J, with 12 bases between. The CDR3 DNA sequence: TGTGCCAGCACATTGCAGGGTTATTCACCCCTCCACTTT. Translation: CASTLQGYSPLHF.

Notes on this clonotype: Likely a read error: the CDR3 ends without its conserved phenylalanine or tryptophan. It is unclear where the CDR3 begins or ends on the DNA, so no DNA is shown, and the CDR3 is as TCRdb lists it. The CDR3: CASSGSRHS. The J gene is TRBJ1-6, the V gene TRBV5-4. The CDR3 adds up to 9 amino acids, both ends counted. Germline V gives CDR1 SGHNT, CDR2 YYREEE (reference sequence).

The rearrangement links TRBV7-9 to TRBJ1-3; the D gene is possibly TRBD1 (5 bases). The V end lost 6 bases, the J end lost 7 bases, and 16 bases lay between the germline ends. Germline V gene lookup returns CDR1 SEHNR and CDR2 FQNEAQ (reference sequence). This CDR3 has 14 amino acids. CDR3 DNA: TGTGCCAGCAGTACCGGGGCAGACCCTAACACCATATATTTT. This sequence encodes CASSTGADPNTIYF. Combining the CDR3 with reference TRBV7-9 and TRBJ1-3 gives the whole variable domain DTGVSQNPRHKITKRGQNVTFRCDPISEHNRLYWYRQTLGQGPEFLTYFQNEAQLEKSRLLSDRFSAERPKGSFSTLEIQRTEQGDSAMYLCASSTGADPNTIYFGEGSWLTVV.

The sample holds one count of this clonotype. One end of the junction is discordant with germline, which a read error may explain. The chain joins TRBV15 to TRBJ2-7; D possibly corresponds to TRBD2 (6 bases). The germline V gene encodes CDR1 LNHNV and CDR2 YYDKDF (reference sequence). CDR3 length equals 15 residues. CDR3 in DNA: TGTGCCAGCAGCAGAGGCGGAGGGCCTGGAAGCACCAAGTACTTC. It encodes CASSRGGGPGSTKYF.

This rearrangement joins TRBV15 to TRBJ1-3; D gene ambiguous. Germline V CDR1 and CDR2: LNHNV, YYDKDF (reference sequence). Between the trimmed V and J ends, which lost 0 bases and 10 bases, there was a span of 7 bases. There are 12 residues in the CDR3. The CDR3 DNA reads TGTGCCACCAGCAGAGATAGTGGGACCATATATTTT. This codes for CATSRDSGTIYF.